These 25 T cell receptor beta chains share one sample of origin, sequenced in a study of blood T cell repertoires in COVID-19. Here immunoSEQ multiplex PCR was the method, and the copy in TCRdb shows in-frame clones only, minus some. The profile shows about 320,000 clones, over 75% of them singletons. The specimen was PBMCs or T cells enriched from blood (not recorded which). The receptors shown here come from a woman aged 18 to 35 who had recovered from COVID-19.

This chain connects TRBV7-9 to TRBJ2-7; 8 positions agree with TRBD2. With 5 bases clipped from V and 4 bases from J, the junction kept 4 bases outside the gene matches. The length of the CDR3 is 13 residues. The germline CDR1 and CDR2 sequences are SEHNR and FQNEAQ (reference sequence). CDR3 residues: CASSAPGGYEQYF. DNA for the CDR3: TGTGCCAGCAGCGCCCCGGGAGGGTACGAGCAGTACTTC. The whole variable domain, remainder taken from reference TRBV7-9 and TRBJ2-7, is DTGVSQNPRHKITKRGQNVTFRCDPISEHNRLYWYRQTLGQGPEFLTYFQNEAQLEKSRLLSDRFSAERPKGSFSTLEIQRTEQGDSAMYLCASSAPGGYEQYFGPGTRLTVT.

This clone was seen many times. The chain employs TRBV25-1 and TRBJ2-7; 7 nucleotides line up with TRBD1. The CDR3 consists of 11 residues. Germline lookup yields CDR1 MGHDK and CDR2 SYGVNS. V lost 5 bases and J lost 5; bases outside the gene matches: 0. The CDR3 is CASSTGDEQYF. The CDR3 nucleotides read TGTGCCAGCAGTACAGGGGACGAGCAGTACTTC.

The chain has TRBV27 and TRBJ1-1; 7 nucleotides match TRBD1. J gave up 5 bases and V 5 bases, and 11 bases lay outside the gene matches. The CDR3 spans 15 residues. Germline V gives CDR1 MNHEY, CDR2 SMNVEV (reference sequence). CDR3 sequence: CASSLHQGGGTEAFF. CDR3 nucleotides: TGTGCCAGCAGTCTTCATCAGGGGGGAGGTACTGAAGCTTTCTTT.

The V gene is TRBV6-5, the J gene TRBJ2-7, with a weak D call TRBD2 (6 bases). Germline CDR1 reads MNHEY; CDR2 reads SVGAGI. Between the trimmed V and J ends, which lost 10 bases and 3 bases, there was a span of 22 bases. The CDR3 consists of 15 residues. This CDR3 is CATQEGSGNDYEQYF. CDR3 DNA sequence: TGTGCCACCCAGGAGGGGTCGGGTAATGACTACGAGCAGTACTTC.

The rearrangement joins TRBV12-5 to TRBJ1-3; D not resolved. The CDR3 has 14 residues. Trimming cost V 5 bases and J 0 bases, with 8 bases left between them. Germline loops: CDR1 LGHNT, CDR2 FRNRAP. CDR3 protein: CASGPVLSGNTIYF. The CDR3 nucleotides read TGTGCTAGTGGTCCAGTCCTCTCTGGAAACACCATATATTTT.

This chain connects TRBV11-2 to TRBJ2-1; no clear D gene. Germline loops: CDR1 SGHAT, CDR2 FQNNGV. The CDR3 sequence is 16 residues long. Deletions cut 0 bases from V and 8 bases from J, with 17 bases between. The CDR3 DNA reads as TGTGCCAGCAGCTTAGATATATCCGCTGGAGTCCATGAGCAGTTCTTC. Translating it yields CASSLDISAGVHEQFF.

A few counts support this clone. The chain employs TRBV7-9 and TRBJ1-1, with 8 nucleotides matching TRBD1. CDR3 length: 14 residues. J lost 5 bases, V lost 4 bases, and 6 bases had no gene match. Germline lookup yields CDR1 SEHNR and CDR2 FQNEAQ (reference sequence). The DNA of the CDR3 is TGTGCCAGCAGCTCCCAGGGGGCGCAGACTGAAGCTTTCTTT. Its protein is CASSSQGAQTEAFF.

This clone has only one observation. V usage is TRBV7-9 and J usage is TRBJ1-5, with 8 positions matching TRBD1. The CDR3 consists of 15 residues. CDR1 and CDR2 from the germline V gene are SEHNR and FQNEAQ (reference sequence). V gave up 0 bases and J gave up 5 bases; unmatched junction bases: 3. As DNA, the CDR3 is TGTGCCAGCAGCTTAGCACAGGGGGGTCATCAGCCCCAGCATTTT. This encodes CASSLAQGGHQPQHF.

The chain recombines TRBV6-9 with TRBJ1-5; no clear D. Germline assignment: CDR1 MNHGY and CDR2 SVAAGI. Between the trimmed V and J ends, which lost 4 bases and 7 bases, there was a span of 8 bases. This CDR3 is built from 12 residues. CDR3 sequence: CASSSRGQPQHF. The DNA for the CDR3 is TGTGCCAGCAGTTCTCGAGGGCAGCCCCAGCATTTT.

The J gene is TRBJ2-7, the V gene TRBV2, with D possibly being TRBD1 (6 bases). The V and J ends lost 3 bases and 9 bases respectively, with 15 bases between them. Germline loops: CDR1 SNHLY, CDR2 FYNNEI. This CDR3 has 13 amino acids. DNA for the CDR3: TGTGCCAGCAGTGAGCAGGACAGTAATGGGCAGTACTTC. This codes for CASSEQDSNGQYF.

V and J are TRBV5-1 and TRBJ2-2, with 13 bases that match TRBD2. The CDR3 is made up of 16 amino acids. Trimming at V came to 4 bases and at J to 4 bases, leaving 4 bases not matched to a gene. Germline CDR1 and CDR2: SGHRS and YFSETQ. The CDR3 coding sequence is TGCGCCAGCAGCCTACTAGCGGGAGGGAGCACCGGGGAGCTGTTTTTT. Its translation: CASSLLAGGSTGELFF.

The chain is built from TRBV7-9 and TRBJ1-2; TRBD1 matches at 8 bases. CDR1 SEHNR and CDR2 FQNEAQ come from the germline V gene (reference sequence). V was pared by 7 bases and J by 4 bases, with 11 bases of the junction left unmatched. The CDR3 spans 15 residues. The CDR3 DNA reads TGTGCCAGCACCGCAACTGGACAGGGATTCTATGGCTACACCTTC. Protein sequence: CASTATGQGFYGYTF. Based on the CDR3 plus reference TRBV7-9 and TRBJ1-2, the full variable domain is DTGVSQNPRHKITKRGQNVTFRCDPISEHNRLYWYRQTLGQGPEFLTYFQNEAQLEKSRLLSDRFSAERPKGSFSTLEIQRTEQGDSAMYLCASTATGQGFYGYTFGSGTRLTVV.

CDR3 nucleotides: TGTGCCAGCAGTTTGGGCCGGGACAGAGGAGGCTACACCTTC. Residues: CASSLGRDRGGYTF. The chain links TRBV27 to TRBJ1-2, with 7 bases matching TRBD1. J was trimmed by 8 bases and V by 3 bases; bases with no gene match: 9. Per the germline V gene, CDR1 is MNHEY and CDR2 is SMNVEV (reference sequence). The CDR3 is 14 amino acids.

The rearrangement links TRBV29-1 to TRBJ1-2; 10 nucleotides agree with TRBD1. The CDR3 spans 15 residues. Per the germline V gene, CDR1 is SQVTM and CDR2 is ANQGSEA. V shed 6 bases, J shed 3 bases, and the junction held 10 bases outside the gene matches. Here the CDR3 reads CSVRDRGRTDYGYTF. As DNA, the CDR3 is TGCAGCGTCCGGGACAGGGGAAGGACCGACTATGGCTACACCTTC.

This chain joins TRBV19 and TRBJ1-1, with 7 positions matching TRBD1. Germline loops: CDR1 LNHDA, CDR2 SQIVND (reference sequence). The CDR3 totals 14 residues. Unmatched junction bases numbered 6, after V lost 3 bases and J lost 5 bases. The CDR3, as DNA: TGTGCCAGTAGTATTGAGGGGGCGATAACTGAAGCTTTCTTT. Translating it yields CASSIEGAITEAFF.

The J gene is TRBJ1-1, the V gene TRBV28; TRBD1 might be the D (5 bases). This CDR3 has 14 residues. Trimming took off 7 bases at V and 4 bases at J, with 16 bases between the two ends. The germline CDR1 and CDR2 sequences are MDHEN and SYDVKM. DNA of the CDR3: TGTGCCAGCACCATGGGGGGGAAGTTCACTGAAGCTTTCTTT. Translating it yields CASTMGGKFTEAFF.

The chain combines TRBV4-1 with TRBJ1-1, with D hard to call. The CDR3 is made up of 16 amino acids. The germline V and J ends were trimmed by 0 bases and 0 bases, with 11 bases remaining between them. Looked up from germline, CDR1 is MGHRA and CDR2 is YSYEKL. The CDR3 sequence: CASSQDYSGVNTEAFF. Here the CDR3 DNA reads TGCGCCAGCAGCCAAGATTATTCCGGGGTGAACACTGAAGCTTTCTTT.

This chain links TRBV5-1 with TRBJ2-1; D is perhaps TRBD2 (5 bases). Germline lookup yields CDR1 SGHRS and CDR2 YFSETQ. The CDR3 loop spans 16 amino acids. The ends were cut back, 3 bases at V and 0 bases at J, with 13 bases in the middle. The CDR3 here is CASSSLEDSSYNEQFF. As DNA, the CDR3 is TGCGCCAGCAGCTCCTTGGAGGATAGCTCCTACAATGAGCAGTTCTTC. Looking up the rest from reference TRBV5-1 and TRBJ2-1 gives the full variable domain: KAGVTQTPRYLIKTRGQQVTLSCSPISGHRSVSWYQQTPGQGLQFLFEYFSETQRNKGNFPGRFSGRQFSNSRSEMNVSTLELGDSALYLCASSSLEDSSYNEQFFGPGTRLTVL.

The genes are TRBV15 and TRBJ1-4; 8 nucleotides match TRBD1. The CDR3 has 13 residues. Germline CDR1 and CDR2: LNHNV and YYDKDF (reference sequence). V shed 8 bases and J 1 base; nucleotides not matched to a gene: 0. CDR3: CATDRGTNEKLFF. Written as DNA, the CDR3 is TGTGCCACCGACAGGGGAACTAATGAAAAACTGTTTTTT.

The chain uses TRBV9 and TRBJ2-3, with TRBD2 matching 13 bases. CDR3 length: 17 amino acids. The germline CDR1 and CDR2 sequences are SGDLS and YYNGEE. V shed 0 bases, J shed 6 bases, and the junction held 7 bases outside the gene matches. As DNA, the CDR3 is TGTGCCAGCAGCGTAGAATGGACTAGCGGGAGTGACGATACGCAGTATTTT. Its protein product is CASSVEWTSGSDDTQYF.

Here the CDR3 reads CASSIDSGVYNEQFF. In DNA form, the CDR3 reads TGTGCCAGTAGTATAGATAGCGGGGTATACAATGAGCAGTTCTTC. The chain is built from TRBV19 and TRBJ2-1; TRBD2 matches at 8 bases. V shed 0 bases and J 4 bases; nucleotides not matched to a gene: 2. CDR1 is LNHDA and CDR2 is SQIVND in the germline V gene (reference sequence). The CDR3 is 15 residues long.

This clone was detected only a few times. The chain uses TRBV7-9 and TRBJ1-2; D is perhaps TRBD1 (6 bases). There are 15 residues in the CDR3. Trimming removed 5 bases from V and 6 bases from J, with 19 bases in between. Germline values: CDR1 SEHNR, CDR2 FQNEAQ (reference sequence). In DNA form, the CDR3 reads TGTGCCAGCAGCCCCCTTGGGTACGCAGGGGATGGCTACACCTTC. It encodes CASSPLGYAGDGYTF.

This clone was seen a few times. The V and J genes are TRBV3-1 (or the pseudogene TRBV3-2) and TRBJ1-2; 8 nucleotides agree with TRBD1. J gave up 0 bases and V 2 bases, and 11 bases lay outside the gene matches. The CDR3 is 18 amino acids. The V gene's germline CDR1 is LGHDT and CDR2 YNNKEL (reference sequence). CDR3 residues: CASSQSDRGGFANYGYTF. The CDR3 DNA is TGTGCCAGCAGCCAATCCGACAGGGGAGGATTCGCTAACTATGGCTACACCTTC.

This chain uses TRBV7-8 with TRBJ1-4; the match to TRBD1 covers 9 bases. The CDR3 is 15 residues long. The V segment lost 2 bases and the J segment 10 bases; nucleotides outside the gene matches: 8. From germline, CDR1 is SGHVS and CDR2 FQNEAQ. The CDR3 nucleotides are TGTGCCAGCAGCTTATCGGACAGGGGAGGGGGAAAACTGTTTTTT. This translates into CASSLSDRGGGKLFF.

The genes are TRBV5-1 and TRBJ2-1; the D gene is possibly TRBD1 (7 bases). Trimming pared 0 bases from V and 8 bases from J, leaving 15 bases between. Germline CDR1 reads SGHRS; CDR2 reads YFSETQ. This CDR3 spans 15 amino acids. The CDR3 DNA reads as TGCGCCAGCAGCTTGGACCCAGGGGGGATTTATGAGCAGTTCTTC. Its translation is CASSLDPGGIYEQFF.